These T cell receptor beta chains were read from a single sample in a study of STAT3 mutations in large granular lymphocyte leukemia. Only in-frame clones appear in the TCRdb table, and some are missing; sequencing was by immunoSEQ multiplex PCR. The table includes about 15,000 clones, over 90% detected once. Specimen: peripheral blood mononuclear cells. These receptors were obtained from a woman between 50 and 59 years old with T-cell large granular lymphocyte leukemia. Some clones in this sample may be carry-over from other donors' samples. Each CDR3 is given with its conserved first and last residue. The D gene is left open where the match is weak. Not all rows give a size; the values are once, few, many and, for expanded clones, a class.

TRBJ2-7 TRBV18 NA NA CASSPRLDEQYF TGTGCCAGCTCACCACGTTTAGATGAGCAGTACTTC
TRBJ2-5 TRBV18 NA NA CASSQGLQETQYF TGTGCCAGCTCACAGGGACTGCAAGAGACCCAGTACTTC
TRBJ2-5 TRBV6-6 NA TRBD2 CASTTSGVPGSAQYF TGTGCCAGCACCACCAGCGGGGTCCCCGGGTCGGCCCAGTACTTC
TRBJ2-7 TRBV29-1 few TRBD2 CSVGGTSPYEQYF TGCAGCGTCGGGGGGACTAGTCCGTACGAGCAGTACTTC
TRBJ2-7 TRBV6-5 NA NA CATRGGIVEQYF TGTGCCACCCGAGGGGGGATAGTCGAGCAGTACTTC
TRBJ2-1 TRBV29-1 NA TRBD2 CSVETREAHEQFF TGCAGCGTTGAAACACGGGAGGCCCATGAGCAGTTCTTC
TRBJ1-5 TRBV7-2 once NA CASSDRRGSPQHF TGTGCCAGCAGCGATAGGCGGGGATCGCCCCAGCATTTT
TRBJ2-1 TRBV7-9 few NA CASSLSLANEQFF TGTGCCAGCAGCTTAAGCCTAGCCAACGAGCAGTTCTTC
TRBJ1-2 TRBV7-9 NA NA CASSLGRDIRGYTF TGTGCCAGCAGCTTAGGTCGGGACATCCGCGGCTACACCTTC
TRBJ2-7 TRBV5-1 NA NA CASSLQPSSSYEQYF TGCGCCAGCAGCTTGCAACCGTCGAGCTCCTACGAGCAGTACTTC
TRBJ2-3 TRBV7-2 NA TRBD1 CASSWTDRVTDTQYF TGTGCCAGCAGCTGGACGGACAGGGTAACAGATACGCAGTATTTT
TRBJ1-5 TRBV10-1 NA NA CASTTGREGNQPQHF TGCGCCAGCACCACAGGGCGGGAGGGCAATCAGCCCCAGCATTTT
TRBJ2-7 TRBV7-9 NA TRBD1 CASSDTRDRVYEQYF TGTGCCAGCAGCGATACCCGGGACAGGGTGTACGAGCAGTACTTC
TRBJ1-3 TRBV5-4 NA NA CASSLRPQSDTIYF TGTGCCAGCAGCTTACGGCCCCAGTCGGACACCATATATTTT
TRBJ2-5 TRBV5-6 NA TRBD2 CASSPVGLAEQETQYF TGTGCCAGCAGCCCAGTGGGACTAGCGGAACAAGAGACCCAGTACTTC
TRBJ2-7 TRBV5-6 NA TRBD1 CASSLFGTGPYEQYF TGTGCCAGCAGCTTGTTTGGGACAGGGCCCTACGAGCAGTACTTC
TRBJ2-7 TRBV30 NA NA CAWRGQATYEQYF TGTGCCTGGAGGGGCCAGGCTACCTACGAGCAGTACTTC
TRBJ1-2 TRBV28 NA NA CASSYVGRSYGYTF TGTGCCAGCAGTTATGTGGGGAGGAGTTATGGCTACACCTTC
TRBJ2-2 TRBV15 NA NA CATSRDASPGELFF TGTGCCACCAGCAGAGATGCATCACCCGGGGAGCTGTTTTTT
TRBJ2-5 TRBV5-1 once TRBD2 CASSLALAGVGGETQYF TGCGCCAGCAGCTTGGCACTAGCGGGAGTAGGTGGGGAGACCCAGTACTTC
TRBJ2-7 TRBV27 NA NA CASSLERGAYEQYF TGTGCCAGCAGTTTAGAGAGGGGGGCCTACGAGCAGTACTTC
TRBJ2-7 TRBV25-1 NA TRBD1 CASSGGQAKQYF TGTGCCAGCAGTGGTGGACAGGCGAAGCAGTACTTC
TRBJ2-2 TRBV18 NA NA CASSPSIGELFF TGTGCCAGCTCACCATCAATCGGGGAGCTGTTTTTT
TRBJ2-4 TRBV10-3 NA TRBD1 CAISETGTAKNIQYF TGTGCCATCAGTGAGACCGGGACAGCAAAAAACATTCAGTACTTC
TRBJ2-7 TRBV5-4 NA TRBD1 CASSLSGQGYEQYF TGTGCCAGCAGCTTGTCAGGACAGGGTTACGAGCAGTACTTC
TRBJ1-1 TRBV2 once NA CASSGHTEAFF TGTGCCAGCAGCGGACACACTGAAGCTTTCTTT
TRBJ2-5 TRBV5-5 NA TRBD2 CASSLGAGPQETQYF TGTGCCAGCAGCTTGGGAGCGGGACCTCAAGAGACCCAGTACTTC
TRBJ2-3 TRBV5-1 NA NA CASSLSSVTDTQYF TGCGCCAGCAGCTTGTCTAGCGTCACAGATACGCAGTATTTT
TRBJ2-7 TRBV7-9 NA TRBD2 CASSLDRGGREQYF TGTGCCAGCAGCTTAGATCGCGGGGGGCGCGAGCAGTACTTC
TRBJ2-7 TRBV5-1 NA NA CASSFLGGQGPYEQYF TGCGCCAGCAGCTTTCTGGGTGGGCAGGGGCCCTACGAGCAGTACTTC
TRBJ1-2 TRBV5-8 NA TRBD1 CASSRDRDLGGYTF TGTGCCAGCAGCCGGGACAGGGACCTGGGGGGCTACACCTTC
TRBJ2-7 TRBV2 NA TRBD1 CASRVGGGGYEQYF TGTGCCAGCAGGGTAGGGGGCGGTGGCTACGAGCAGTACTTC
TRBJ2-3 TRBV7-7 few TRBD1 CASSQTGGTDTQYF TGTGCTAGCAGTCAAACAGGGGGCACAGATACGCAGTATTTT
TRBJ1-2 TRBV21-1 NA NA CASSKAEFGGIYYGYTF TGTGCCAGCAGCAAAGCGGAGTTCGGGGGGATTTACTATGGCTACACCTTC
TRBJ1-2 TRBV5-1 NA NA CASSLVQVEYYNYGYTF TGCGCCAGCAGCTTGGTTCAGGTCGAGTATTATAACTATGGCTACACCTTC
TRBJ2-7 TRBV6-5 NA TRBD2 CATRTSGRRTEQYF TGTGCCACCCGGACTAGCGGGAGACGAACCGAGCAGTACTTC
TRBJ2-5 TRBV5-4 NA NA CASSWGVGETQYF TGTGCCAGCAGCTGGGGGGTGGGGGAGACCCAGTACTTC
TRBJ2-7 TRBV18 NA TRBD1 CASSPRDRATYEQYF TGTGCCAGCTCACCCCGGGACAGGGCCACCTACGAGCAGTACTTC
TRBJ2-7 TRBV18 NA TRBD1 CASSPDRARYEQYF TGTGCCAGCTCACCAGACAGGGCTAGGTACGAGCAGTACTTC
TRBJ2-3 TRBV5-1 once TRBD1 CASSLGDRFSTDTQYF TGCGCCAGCAGCTTGGGGGACAGGTTTAGCACAGATACGCAGTATTTT
TRBJ2-2 TRBV7-3 NA NA CASSFFAGRTGELFF TGTGCCAGCAGCTTCTTTGCAGGGCGGACCGGGGAGCTGTTTTTT
TRBJ1-1 TRBV5-1 NA TRBD1 CASSWDRETEAFF TGCGCCAGCAGCTGGGACAGGGAGACTGAAGCTTTCTTT
TRBJ1-3 TRBV5-6 NA NA CASSSWTLRRNTIYF TGTGCCAGCAGCTCATGGACCCTCAGGAGAAACACCATATATTTT